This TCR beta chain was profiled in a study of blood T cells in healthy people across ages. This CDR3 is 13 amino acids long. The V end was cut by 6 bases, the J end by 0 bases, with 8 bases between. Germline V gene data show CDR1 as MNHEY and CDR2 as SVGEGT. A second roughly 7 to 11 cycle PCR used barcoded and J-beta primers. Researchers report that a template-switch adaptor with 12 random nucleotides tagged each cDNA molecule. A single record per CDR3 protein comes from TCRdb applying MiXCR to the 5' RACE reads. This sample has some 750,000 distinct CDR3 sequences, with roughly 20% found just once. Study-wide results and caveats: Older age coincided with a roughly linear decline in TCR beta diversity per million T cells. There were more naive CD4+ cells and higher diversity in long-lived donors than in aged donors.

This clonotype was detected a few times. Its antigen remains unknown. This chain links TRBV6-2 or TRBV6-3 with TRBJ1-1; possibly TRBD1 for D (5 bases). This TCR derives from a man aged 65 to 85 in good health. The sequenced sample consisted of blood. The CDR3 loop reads CASSWGVNTEAFF. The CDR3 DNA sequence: TGTGCCAGCAGCTGGGGGGTGAACACTGAAGCTTTCTTT.